A single sample is the source of the 22 T cell receptor beta chains below, sequenced in a study of blood T cell repertoires in COVID-19. The protocol was immunoSEQ multiplex PCR, while the TCRdb copy is restricted to in-frame clones and leaves out a portion. The sample includes approximately 500,000 clones, roughly 90% of them seen just once. Sequencing was carried out using PBMCs or T cells enriched from blood (not recorded which). These receptors were obtained from a woman in her forties who had recovered from COVID-19.

This sequence joins TRBV4-1 and TRBJ2-3; tentative D call: TRBD2 (5 bases). V was trimmed by 0 bases and J by 7 bases, leaving 20 bases between them. The V gene's germline CDR1 is MGHRA and CDR2 YSYEKL. The CDR3 extends over 17 amino acids. The CDR3 DNA is TGCGCCAGCAGCCAAGACCCCACAACCGTGGAGGTTTATACGCAGTATTTT. This encodes CASSQDPTTVEVYTQYF.

The genes are TRBV24-1 and TRBJ2-3; 9 bases align to TRBD2. CDR3 length: 14 amino acids. V shed 11 bases, J shed 5 bases, and the junction held 10 bases outside the gene matches. The germline V gene has CDR1 KGHDR and CDR2 SFDVKD. CDR3 sequence: CAISGTSRGDTQYF. The CDR3 nucleotides read TGTGCCATTTCCGGGACTAGCAGGGGAGATACGCAGTATTTT.

The chain employs TRBV6-4 and TRBJ1-2; no clear D. V was shortened by 7 bases and J by 3 bases, with 18 bases between the two germline ends. Germline V gene data show CDR1 as MRHNA and CDR2 as SNTAGT. The CDR3 contains 15 residues. CDR3 region: CASTPGEGSHYGYTF. The CDR3 DNA reads TGTGCCAGCACTCCCGGGGAGGGAAGTCACTATGGCTACACCTTC.

The chain couples TRBV19 to TRBJ1-6; 9 bases map to TRBD1. Germline V lookup: CDR1 LNHDA, CDR2 SQIVND (reference sequence). The CDR3 length is 16 residues. Unmatched junction bases numbered 12, after V lost 6 bases and J lost 9 bases. Written as DNA, the CDR3 is TGTGCCAGTAGAACAATCTCCGGGACAGGGTTTTCACCCCTCCACTTT. Protein sequence: CASRTISGTGFSPLHF.

This clone came up many times. The chain employs TRBV19 and TRBJ2-1; the D gene is possibly TRBD2 (5 bases). This CDR3 spans 13 amino acids. Germline-derived CDR1 and CDR2 are LNHDA and SQIVND (reference sequence). V lost 6 bases and J lost 10, with 16 bases in between. CDR3 amino acids: CASSWRAASEQFF. In DNA form, the CDR3 reads TGTGCCAGTAGCTGGCGGGCCGCAAGCGAGCAGTTCTTC.

As to this clone: The same CDR3 arises from other DNA sequences in this sample as well. V and J are TRBV24-1 and TRBJ2-5; tentative D call: TRBD1 (5 bases). From germline, CDR1 is KGHDR and CDR2 SFDVKD. The CDR3 spans 11 residues. The V gene lost 5 bases and the J gene lost 5 bases, with 5 bases spanning the gap. Written as DNA, the CDR3 is TGTGCCACCAGTGCAGGGGAGACCCAGTACTTC. It encodes CATSAGETQYF.

The V call is TRBV11-2, the J call TRBJ2-1; tentatively, D is TRBD2 (5 bases). V was pared by 4 bases and J by 6 bases, with 10 bases between. This CDR3 has 13 amino acids. CDR1 and CDR2 (germline): SGHAT, FQNNGV. The CDR3 DNA follows: TGTGCCAGCAGCTCTCGGACTGTCAATGAGCAGTTCTTC. The encoded protein is CASSSRTVNEQFF.

This sequence joins TRBV21-1 and TRBJ1-2; the D call TRBD1 from the table was never checked on the DNA. TRBV21-1 is assigned pseudogene status. The CDR3 loop spans 15 amino acids. The CDR3 DNA follows: TGTGCCAGCAGCAAAGCGAAAAACAGGGGAAACGGCTACACCTTC. Translated, it gives CASSKAKNRGNGYTF.

This clone appeared a single time. The CDR3: CASSVVSGGGSYEQYF. As DNA, the CDR3 is TGTGCCAGCAGCGTAGTGAGCGGGGGCGGATCCTACGAGCAGTACTTC. The J gene is TRBJ2-7, the V gene TRBV11-3; 8 nucleotides match TRBD2. The CDR3 loop spans 16 amino acids. The V segment lost 5 bases and the J segment 1 base; nucleotides outside the gene matches: 10. The germline V gene encodes CDR1 SGHNT and CDR2 YENEEA.

This chain joins TRBV7-2 and TRBJ1-2; D call uncertain. The CDR3 spans 15 residues. V was trimmed by 0 bases and J by 3 bases, leaving 11 bases between them. The germline V gene has CDR1 SGHTA and CDR2 FQGNSA. The CDR3 sequence is CASSLAHYGYYGYTF. DNA of the CDR3: TGTGCCAGCAGCTTAGCGCATTACGGGTACTATGGCTACACCTTC.

The V call is TRBV19, the J call TRBJ2-7; 7 bases map to TRBD1. Germline assignment: CDR1 LNHDA and CDR2 SQIVND (reference sequence). V was pared by 5 bases and J by 2 bases, with 15 bases of the junction left unmatched. This CDR3 region has 17 residues. CDR3 sequence: CASSPLLGQVSPYEQYF. The CDR3 DNA sequence: TGTGCCAGTAGTCCCCTACTCGGACAGGTTTCCCCCTACGAGCAGTACTTC.

This chain connects TRBV10-1 to TRBJ1-6, with D hard to call. Germline V gives CDR1 WNHNN, CDR2 SYGVQD (reference sequence). This CDR3 has 17 amino acids. The V end lost 2 bases, the J end lost 9 bases, and 20 bases lay between the germline ends. The chain's CDR3 is CASSEPRKGGSGSPLHF. As DNA, the CDR3 is TGCGCCAGCAGTGAGCCGCGGAAGGGAGGGTCTGGTTCACCCCTCCACTTT.

The CDR3 spells CASSHLAGGGNEQFF. The CDR3 DNA sequence: TGCGCCAGCAGCCACTTGGCGGGAGGAGGTAATGAGCAGTTCTTC. The chain joins TRBV4-1 to TRBJ2-1; TRBD2 agrees at 8 bases. This CDR3 has 15 amino acids. Germline V gene sequence: CDR1 MGHRA, CDR2 YSYEKL. The ends lost 3 bases at V and 7 bases at J; junction bases unmatched: 8.

V is TRBV5-1 and J is TRBJ2-5; 12 bases map to TRBD2. CDR3 length equals 18 residues. The V and J ends lost 0 bases and 4 bases, in that order; junction bases with no gene match: 10. The germline gives CDR1 SGHRS, CDR2 YFSETQ. CDR3 in DNA: TGCGCCAGCAGCTTGGCACGTCGACTAGCGGGAGCCGGAGAGACCCAGTACTTC. It yields the protein CASSLARRLAGAGETQYF. The whole variable domain, remainder taken from reference TRBV5-1 and TRBJ2-5, is KAGVTQTPRYLIKTRGQQVTLSCSPISGHRSVSWYQQTPGQGLQFLFEYFSETQRNKGNFPGRFSGRQFSNSRSEMNVSTLELGDSALYLCASSLARRLAGAGETQYFGPGTRLLVL.

The chain uses TRBV4-3 and TRBJ2-2; 7 bases line up with TRBD2. There are 15 residues in the CDR3. V lost 4 bases, J lost 3 bases, and 5 bases stayed unmatched. Looked up from germline, CDR1 is LGHNA and CDR2 is YSLEER. The CDR3 bases are TGCGCCAGCAGCCTCCTAGCGGAGTACACCGGGGAGCTGTTTTTT. Its protein product is CASSLLAEYTGELFF.

The V call is TRBV28, the J call TRBJ2-2; D gene uncertain. The CDR3 runs 12 residues. V gave up 4 bases and J gave up 8 bases, with 8 bases separating them. Germline V gene sequence: CDR1 MDHEN, CDR2 SYDVKM. CDR3 amino acids: CASSSEVGELFF. Here the CDR3 DNA reads TGTGCCAGCAGTTCCGAGGTGGGGGAGCTGTTTTTT. Full variable domain (outside the CDR3, taken from reference TRBV28 and TRBJ2-2): DVKVTQSSRYLVKRTGEKVFLECVQDMDHENMFWYRQDPGLGLRLIYFSYDVKMKEKGDIPEGYSVSREKKERFSLILESASTNQTSMYLCASSSEVGELFFGEGSRLTVL.

The chain combines TRBV5-5 with TRBJ1-4; D not resolved. Per germline, CDR1 SGHKS and CDR2 YYEKEE (reference sequence). Trimming cost V 3 bases and J 5 bases, with 14 bases left between them. This CDR3 is 15 amino acids long. CDR3 loop: CASSSLGSENEKLFF. CDR3 nucleotides: TGTGCCAGCAGCTCCCTCGGGTCCGAGAATGAAAAACTGTTTTTT.

This clone was seen a single time. The chain joins TRBV18 to TRBJ2-7; D not resolved. Germline CDR1 KGHSH, CDR2 LQKENI. This CDR3 has 14 residues. Trimming shortened V by 3 bases and J by 1 base, and 10 bases separated the two germline ends. Written as DNA, the CDR3 is TGTGCCAGCTCACCGAGCAGGCAGTCCTACGAGCAGTACTTC. It yields the protein CASSPSRQSYEQYF.

The genes are TRBV5-4 and TRBJ2-7; 8 bases match TRBD1. From germline, CDR1 is SGHNT and CDR2 YYREEE (reference sequence). Losses at the gene ends were 0 bases for V and 2 bases for J; bases not matched to a gene: 13. CDR3 size: 18 residues. As DNA, the CDR3 is TGTGCCAGCAGCTTGGGATTAAGCCGGAGGGACAGGACCTACGAGCAGTACTTC. It specifies CASSLGLSRRDRTYEQYF. Based on the CDR3 plus reference TRBV5-4 and TRBJ2-7, the full variable domain is ETGVTQSPTHLIKTRGQQVTLRCSSQSGHNTVSWYQQALGQGPQFIFQYYREEENGRGNFPPRFSGLQFPNYSSELNVNALELDDSALYLCASSLGLSRRDRTYEQYFGPGTRLTVT.

J is TRBJ2-1 and V is TRBV29-1, with 14 bases fitting TRBD2. CDR1 is SQVTM, CDR2 ANQGSEA, per germline. The V segment lost 5 bases and the J segment 0 bases; nucleotides outside the gene matches: 12. CDR3 size: 19 residues. The CDR3 DNA is TGCAGCGTTACAGAAGGACTAGCGGGAGGTGCCAGCTCCTACAATGAGCAGTTCTTC. Protein sequence: CSVTEGLAGGASSYNEQFF.

The CDR3 loop reads CASTRNRQAHEQFF. CDR3 bases: TGTGCCAGCACCCGAAATCGACAGGCCCATGAGCAGTTCTTC. The rearrangement links TRBV27 to TRBJ2-1; possible D gene TRBD1, 6 bases. Trimming removed 7 bases at V and 8 bases at J, with 18 bases between. The CDR3 spans 14 residues. The germline gives CDR1 MNHEY, CDR2 SMNVEV (reference sequence).

This chain uses TRBV2 with TRBJ2-5; D perhaps matches TRBD1 (5 bases). The germline CDR1 and CDR2 sequences are SNHLY and FYNNEI. The CDR3 consists of 14 residues. V lost 7 bases to trimming and J lost 0 bases, with 12 bases between them. The CDR3 sequence: CASNQGKYQETQYF. CDR3 nucleotides: TGTGCCAGCAACCAGGGAAAGTACCAAGAGACCCAGTACTTC.